These 7 T cell receptor beta chains were sequenced from one sample in a study of cytomegalovirus exposure and HLA in healthy donors. The PCR had 60 Vbeta and 13 Jbeta primers. The protocol was immunoSEQ multiplex PCR, while the TCRdb copy is restricted to in-frame clones and leaves out a portion. The sample contains roughly 200,000 clones, 65% to 90% of which appear only once. Sequenced: PBMCs. Receptors were obtained from a woman under 40 in good health and CMV-seronegative.

V and J are TRBV19 and TRBJ1-2; no reliable D call. The germline V gene encodes CDR1 LNHDA and CDR2 SQIVND (reference sequence). The CDR3 is 14 residues long. The V gene lost 6 bases and the J gene lost 3 bases, with 14 bases spanning the gap. The DNA of the CDR3 is TGTGCCAGTAGCTCACGGGTAGGAGACTATGGCTACACCTTC. It codes for CASSSRVGDYGYTF.

In its sample, this clone was seen once. This chain connects TRBV19 to TRBJ2-5, with TRBD1 matching 11 bases. In germline, CDR1 is LNHDA, CDR2 SQIVND (reference sequence). The junction had 7 bases not matched to a gene; V was cut back by 5 bases and J by 5 bases. The CDR3 extends over 15 amino acids. The CDR3 DNA reads TGTGCCAGTAGTTCCTGGACAGGGGGCCGGGAGACCCAGTACTTC. It codes for CASSSWTGGRETQYF. Using reference TRBV19 and TRBJ2-5 for the parts outside the CDR3, the full variable domain is DGGITQSPKYLFRKEGQNVTLSCEQNLNHDAMYWYRQDPGQGLRLIYYSQIVNDFQKGDIAEGYSVSREKKESFPLTVTSAQKNPTAFYLCASSSWTGGRETQYFGPGTRLLVL.

The V call is TRBV5-1, the J call TRBJ1-2; D is ambiguous. Trimming pared 0 bases from V and 3 bases from J, leaving 12 bases between. The CDR3 consists of 15 residues. Germline-derived CDR1 and CDR2 are SGHRS and YFSETQ. CDR3 bases: TGCGCCAGCAGCTTGGGGGCGTCGGCATACTATGGCTACACCTTC. Protein: CASSLGASAYYGYTF.

V usage is TRBV27 and J usage is TRBJ2-2; D remains ambiguous. The CDR3 runs 13 residues. The V end lost 3 bases, the J end lost 6 bases, and 8 bases lay between the germline ends. Germline assignment: CDR1 MNHEY and CDR2 SMNVEV (reference sequence). CDR3 loop: CASSFLGAGELFF. The DNA for the CDR3 is TGTGCCAGCAGTTTTCTAGGCGCCGGGGAGCTGTTTTTT.

CDR3 sequence reads: CAISVSGNQPQHF. In DNA form, the CDR3 reads TGTGCCATCAGTGTGAGTGGCAATCAGCCCCAGCATTTT. The genes are TRBV10-3 and TRBJ1-5, with unresolved D. CDR1 is ENHRY, CDR2 SYGVKD, per germline. This CDR3 is built from 13 residues. Between the trimmed V and J ends, which lost 4 bases and 2 bases, there was a span of 6 bases.

This clone was seen once. The V gene is TRBV28, the J gene TRBJ2-7; D might be TRBD2 (6 bases). The CDR3 contains 14 residues. Per germline, CDR1 MDHEN and CDR2 SYDVKM. Trimming pared 7 bases from V and 3 bases from J, leaving 16 bases between. The CDR3 sequence is CASTPRWGDYEQYF. The CDR3 DNA is TGTGCCAGCACCCCCCGGTGGGGGGACTACGAGCAGTACTTC.

The genes are TRBV28 and TRBJ2-7; tentatively, D is TRBD1 (6 bases). The germline V gene encodes CDR1 MDHEN and CDR2 SYDVKM. Trimming removed 5 bases at V and 0 bases at J, with 14 bases between. The CDR3 consists of 15 residues. The CDR3 loop is CASSHRDKSSYEQYF. The CDR3 DNA follows: TGTGCCAGCAGTCACCGGGACAAATCCTCCTACGAGCAGTACTTC.